Listed below are T cell receptor beta chains from one sample, sequenced in a study of identical twins. Each CDR3 protein is one row after TCRdb ran MiXCR on the 5' RACE reads. The sample has around 490,000 distinct CDR3 sequences, over 11% seen once; the top ten hold 0.95% to 1%. The data were also submitted as part of a second study, on yellow fever vaccine responses in identical twins.

The sequencing sample was made of CD4+ T cells sorted from blood. The source of these receptors is a woman under 30 in good health. Both conserved end residues are part of each CDR3. The D gene is left open where the match is weak. Size tells how often a clone was seen (once, few, many) or the class of an expanded clone, and some rows leave it out.

cdr3_nt: TGTGCCAGCAGTAATCCGGGACAACTTACCTACGAGCAGTACTTC; cdr3_aa: CASSNPGQLTYEQYF; j_call: TRBJ2-7; cdr3_length: 15; v_call: TRBV6-4; d_call: NA; clone_size: few
cdr3_nt: TGCAGCGTGGGGCGTGACAGAGCATACACAGATACGCAGTATTTT; cdr3_aa: CSVGRDRAYTDTQYF; j_call: TRBJ2-3; cdr3_length: 15; v_call: TRBV29-1; d_call: NA; clone_size: many
cdr3_nt: TGTGCCATCAGTGAGTCGCAGGGGAGGACTGAAGCTTTCTTT; cdr3_aa: CAISESQGRTEAFF; j_call: TRBJ1-1; cdr3_length: 14; v_call: TRBV10-3; d_call: NA; clone_size: NA
cdr3_nt: TGCGCCAGCAGCCAAGCGTCGGGACTAGCGGGAGTGGGGCTCTCCTACAATGAGCAGTTCTTC; cdr3_aa: CASSQASGLAGVGLSYNEQFF; j_call: TRBJ2-1; cdr3_length: 21; v_call: TRBV4-1; d_call: TRBD2; clone_size: few
cdr3_nt: TGTGCCAGCAGCCCGCCGGAGGCTAAAAACATTCAGTACTTC; cdr3_aa: CASSPPEAKNIQYF; j_call: TRBJ2-4; cdr3_length: 14; v_call: TRBV7-2; d_call: NA; clone_size: few
cdr3_nt: TGTGCCAGCAGTTTTCGATGGGCTTACGAGCAGTACTTC; cdr3_aa: CASSFRWAYEQYF; j_call: TRBJ2-7; cdr3_length: 13; v_call: TRBV12-3/TRBV12-4; d_call: NA; clone_size: NA
cdr3_nt: TGCGCCAGCAGCCAGGCTGTCTCTGGGGCCAACGTCCTGACTTTC; cdr3_aa: CASSQAVSGANVLTF; j_call: TRBJ2-6; cdr3_length: 15; v_call: TRBV5-1; d_call: NA; clone_size: few
cdr3_nt: TGTGCCACCAGTGACCCCACGGGGGGTAAAAACATTCAGTACTTC; cdr3_aa: CATSDPTGGKNIQYF; j_call: TRBJ2-4; cdr3_length: 15; v_call: TRBV24-1; d_call: TRBD2; clone_size: many
cdr3_nt: TGTGCCAGCAGCTGGAGCGGGTACTCCTACAATGAGCAGTTCTTC; cdr3_aa: CASSWSGYSYNEQFF; j_call: TRBJ2-1; cdr3_length: 15; v_call: TRBV7-9; d_call: NA; clone_size: NA
cdr3_nt: TGTGCCAGCAGCCCAGGGGGACAAAGCGGGTACTTC; cdr3_aa: CASSPGGQSGYF; j_call: TRBJ2-7; cdr3_length: 12; v_call: TRBV6-6; d_call: TRBD1; clone_size: NA
cdr3_nt: TGCAGTGCCCCAATCCCAGATACGCAGTATTTT; cdr3_aa: CSAPIPDTQYF; j_call: TRBJ2-3; cdr3_length: 11; v_call: TRBV20-1; d_call: NA; clone_size: NA
cdr3_nt: TGTGCCAGCAGTGGTCCAGGGAGAGATACGCAGTATTTT; cdr3_aa: CASSGPGRDTQYF; j_call: TRBJ2-3; cdr3_length: 13; v_call: TRBV6-1; d_call: NA; clone_size: NA
cdr3_nt: TGCGCCAGCAGCTTGGGAGGACTAGCGGGACACGAGACCCAGTACTTC; cdr3_aa: CASSLGGLAGHETQYF; j_call: TRBJ2-5; cdr3_length: 16; v_call: TRBV5-1; d_call: TRBD2; clone_size: many
cdr3_nt: TGTGCCAGCAGCCAAGTGGTTTTTCCAGGACAGTCGGGTAAAGAGACCCAGTACTTC; cdr3_aa: CASSQVVFPGQSGKETQYF; j_call: TRBJ2-5; cdr3_length: 19; v_call: TRBV3-1; d_call: NA; clone_size: few
cdr3_nt: TGCAGTGCTAATCCCGGGAGAGGCACCGGGGAGCTGTTTTTT; cdr3_aa: CSANPGRGTGELFF; j_call: TRBJ2-2; cdr3_length: 14; v_call: TRBV20-1; d_call: NA; clone_size: NA
cdr3_nt: TGCAGCGTCAGGGTTAGCACTGAAGCTTTCTTT; cdr3_aa: CSVRVSTEAFF; j_call: TRBJ1-1; cdr3_length: 11; v_call: TRBV29-1; d_call: NA; clone_size: NA
cdr3_nt: TGTGCCAGCAGCCGACTAGCGGGTCACTACAATGAGCAGTTCTTC; cdr3_aa: CASSRLAGHYNEQFF; j_call: TRBJ2-1; cdr3_length: 15; v_call: TRBV27; d_call: TRBD2; clone_size: many
cdr3_nt: TGTGCCAGCAGACCCCGGTCGAACAGGGAAAGGGCCAACGTCCTGACTTTC; cdr3_aa: CASRPRSNRERANVLTF; j_call: TRBJ2-6; cdr3_length: 17; v_call: TRBV6-2/TRBV6-3; d_call: NA; clone_size: NA
cdr3_nt: TGTGCCAGCAGCCTAGGGGAGCAATACAATGAGCAGTTCTTC; cdr3_aa: CASSLGEQYNEQFF; j_call: TRBJ2-1; cdr3_length: 14; v_call: TRBV11-3; d_call: NA; clone_size: NA
cdr3_nt: TGTGCCTGGAGTGTCGGGGACAGACGAACCGGGGAGCTGTTTTTT; cdr3_aa: CAWSVGDRRTGELFF; j_call: TRBJ2-2; cdr3_length: 15; v_call: TRBV30; d_call: TRBD1; clone_size: NA
cdr3_nt: TGCAGTGCCCGTTTAATCAGGGGAAACAATGAGCAGTTCTTC; cdr3_aa: CSARLIRGNNEQFF; j_call: TRBJ2-1; cdr3_length: 14; v_call: TRBV20-1; d_call: NA; clone_size: NA
cdr3_nt: TGCAGCGTTATAGGCGGGAGCGGTACCTACAATGAGCAGTTCTTC; cdr3_aa: CSVIGGSGTYNEQFF; j_call: TRBJ2-1; cdr3_length: 15; v_call: TRBV29-1; d_call: TRBD2; clone_size: NA
cdr3_nt: TGCGCCAGCAGCCAGCCCGGGACAGGGAAAGGCGAGCAGTACTTC; cdr3_aa: CASSQPGTGKGEQYF; j_call: TRBJ2-7; cdr3_length: 15; v_call: TRBV4-1; d_call: TRBD1; clone_size: NA
cdr3_nt: TGTGCCAGCAGTTTCCAGGGGAGTCAGCCCCAGCATTTT; cdr3_aa: CASSFQGSQPQHF; j_call: TRBJ1-5; cdr3_length: 13; v_call: TRBV12-3/TRBV12-4; d_call: NA; clone_size: many
cdr3_nt: TGTGCCAGCAGACTGGACGGGACAAGCAATCAGCCCCAGCATTTT; cdr3_aa: CASRLDGTSNQPQHF; j_call: TRBJ1-5; cdr3_length: 15; v_call: TRBV6-1; d_call: NA; clone_size: NA
cdr3_nt: TGCAGCGTCCCCTCGGGCCGCACTAACTATGGCTACACCTTC; cdr3_aa: CSVPSGRTNYGYTF; j_call: TRBJ1-2; cdr3_length: 14; v_call: TRBV29-1; d_call: NA; clone_size: many
cdr3_nt: TGTGCCAGCACACCACTGGGACATACCTACGAGCAGTACTTC; cdr3_aa: CASTPLGHTYEQYF; j_call: TRBJ2-7; cdr3_length: 14; v_call: TRBV6-2/TRBV6-3; d_call: NA; clone_size: NA
cdr3_nt: TGTGCCAGCACTCCTCAGGGGCTAAGGGGTTACGAGCAGTACTTC; cdr3_aa: CASTPQGLRGYEQYF; j_call: TRBJ2-7; cdr3_length: 15; v_call: TRBV7-8; d_call: NA; clone_size: NA
cdr3_nt: TGCAGCGTTCGGTGGGGGGGGTACCAAGAGACCCAGTACTTC; cdr3_aa: CSVRWGGYQETQYF; j_call: TRBJ2-5; cdr3_length: 14; v_call: TRBV29-1; d_call: TRBD2; clone_size: NA
cdr3_nt: TGTGCCAGCAGTCCCCCCCAGTTCGGGGGGAAGACCGGGGAGCTGTTTTTT; cdr3_aa: CASSPPQFGGKTGELFF; j_call: TRBJ2-2; cdr3_length: 17; v_call: TRBV5-4; d_call: TRBD2; clone_size: few
cdr3_nt: TGCAGTGCTTTACTAACCGGGACAGGGTCCTACGAGCAGTACTTC; cdr3_aa: CSALLTGTGSYEQYF; j_call: TRBJ2-7; cdr3_length: 15; v_call: TRBV20-1; d_call: TRBD1; clone_size: NA
cdr3_nt: TGCGCCAGCAGCTTGGGCGACAGGCCGAACACCGGGGAGCTGTTTTTT; cdr3_aa: CASSLGDRPNTGELFF; j_call: TRBJ2-2; cdr3_length: 16; v_call: TRBV5-1; d_call: NA; clone_size: many
cdr3_nt: TGCAGTGCTAGCCAACGACAGACGGCCGGGGAGCTGTTTTTT; cdr3_aa: CSASQRQTAGELFF; j_call: TRBJ2-2; cdr3_length: 14; v_call: TRBV20-1; d_call: NA; clone_size: NA
cdr3_nt: TGCGCCAGCGATAGCGGTGAAAGCTCCTACAATGAGCAGTTCTTC; cdr3_aa: CASDSGESSYNEQFF; j_call: TRBJ2-1; cdr3_length: 15; v_call: TRBV5-1; d_call: NA; clone_size: NA
cdr3_nt: TGCAGTGCTACGGGACTAGCGGGTCTCTCCGCAGCCGAGCAGTACTTC; cdr3_aa: CSATGLAGLSAAEQYF; j_call: TRBJ2-7; cdr3_length: 16; v_call: TRBV20-1; d_call: TRBD2; clone_size: many
cdr3_nt: TGCAGTGCTAGAGTCCCCGGACGCACAGATACGCAGTATTTT; cdr3_aa: CSARVPGRTDTQYF; j_call: TRBJ2-3; cdr3_length: 14; v_call: TRBV20-1; d_call: NA; clone_size: NA
cdr3_nt: TGCGCCACCCTACCACCGGGACAGATTACCTACGAGCAGTACTTC; cdr3_aa: CATLPPGQITYEQYF; j_call: TRBJ2-7; cdr3_length: 15; v_call: TRBV4-3; d_call: TRBD1; clone_size: NA
cdr3_nt: TGTGCCACCAGCGGGAGGGCCCGGGGAAGGAACGAGCAGTACTTC; cdr3_aa: CATSGRARGRNEQYF; j_call: TRBJ2-7; cdr3_length: 15; v_call: TRBV15; d_call: TRBD2; clone_size: NA
cdr3_nt: TGTGCCAGCAGCGTAGCCCCGGGACAGGGGGGCGAGCAGTACTTC; cdr3_aa: CASSVAPGQGGEQYF; j_call: TRBJ2-7; cdr3_length: 15; v_call: TRBV9; d_call: TRBD1; clone_size: few
cdr3_nt: TGTGCCAGCAGCCTACCCTCGGCGGAGACCCAGTACTTC; cdr3_aa: CASSLPSAETQYF; j_call: TRBJ2-5; cdr3_length: 13; v_call: TRBV5-6; d_call: NA; clone_size: few
cdr3_nt: TGTGCCAGTACTACGGACAGGGTGATCAATCAGCCCCAGCATTTT; cdr3_aa: CASTTDRVINQPQHF; j_call: TRBJ1-5; cdr3_length: 15; v_call: TRBV7-9; d_call: TRBD1; clone_size: few
cdr3_nt: TGCCCCAGCAGCCAAGAACTAGCGGGAGGTGATACGCAGTATTTT; cdr3_aa: CPSSQELAGGDTQYF; j_call: TRBJ2-3; cdr3_length: 15; v_call: TRBV4-3; d_call: TRBD2; clone_size: NA
cdr3_nt: TGCGCCAGCAGCCGGATGAGTGAGGTGGATACTGAAGCTTTCTTT; cdr3_aa: CASSRMSEVDTEAFF; j_call: TRBJ1-1; cdr3_length: 15; v_call: TRBV5-1; d_call: NA; clone_size: once
cdr3_nt: TGTGCCACCAGCAGAGACTCCAGGGCCTACAATGAGCAGTTCTTC; cdr3_aa: CATSRDSRAYNEQFF; j_call: TRBJ2-1; cdr3_length: 15; v_call: TRBV15; d_call: NA; clone_size: NA
cdr3_nt: TGCAGTGCTAGAGCGACCGGGACTAGCATACACGAGCAGTACTTC; cdr3_aa: CSARATGTSIHEQYF; j_call: TRBJ2-7; cdr3_length: 15; v_call: TRBV20-1; d_call: TRBD2; clone_size: few
cdr3_nt: TGTGCCAGCAGTTACACAGGGAAGCCCGGCTATGGCTACACCTTC; cdr3_aa: CASSYTGKPGYGYTF; j_call: TRBJ1-2; cdr3_length: 15; v_call: TRBV12-3/TRBV12-4; d_call: NA; clone_size: NA
cdr3_nt: TGTGCCAGCAGCCCGACTTTTCTCAGGGTCTACGAGCAGTACTTC; cdr3_aa: CASSPTFLRVYEQYF; j_call: TRBJ2-7; cdr3_length: 15; v_call: TRBV7-2; d_call: NA; clone_size: NA
cdr3_nt: TGCAGTGCTAGTCGAACGCTAGCGGCCTACGAGCAGTACTTC; cdr3_aa: CSASRTLAAYEQYF; j_call: TRBJ2-7; cdr3_length: 14; v_call: TRBV20-1; d_call: TRBD2; clone_size: NA
cdr3_nt: TGTGCCATCAGTGAAGGAGACAAAAGGGAATTTCTAGCGGGAGGCCAAGAGACCCAGTACTTC; cdr3_aa: CAISEGDKREFLAGGQETQYF; j_call: TRBJ2-5; cdr3_length: 21; v_call: TRBV10-3; d_call: TRBD2; clone_size: NA
cdr3_nt: TGCAGTGTCACGGGGGGAACTGAAGCTTTCTTT; cdr3_aa: CSVTGGTEAFF; j_call: TRBJ1-1; cdr3_length: 11; v_call: TRBV20-1; d_call: NA; clone_size: NA
cdr3_nt: TGTGCCAGCAGCTTAGCCACATATTGGAACATGAACACTGAAGCTTTCTTT; cdr3_aa: CASSLATYWNMNTEAFF; j_call: TRBJ1-1; cdr3_length: 17; v_call: TRBV7-2; d_call: NA; clone_size: few
cdr3_nt: TGCGCCAGCAGCCGCATACAGGGTTCTGGCTACACCTTC; cdr3_aa: CASSRIQGSGYTF; j_call: TRBJ1-2; cdr3_length: 13; v_call: TRBV5-1; d_call: NA; clone_size: many
cdr3_nt: TGCAGCGTTGAAGAGGCCAGGGGCAACTATGGCTACACCTTC; cdr3_aa: CSVEEARGNYGYTF; j_call: TRBJ1-2; cdr3_length: 14; v_call: TRBV29-1; d_call: NA; clone_size: NA